This T cell receptor beta chain was obtained from a study of T cells after yellow fever vaccination. As TCR cDNA was made by 5'RACE template switching, a universal primer site and UMIs were added. TCRdb itself ran the 5' RACE reads through MiXCR, one entry per CDR3 protein. The sample includes 250,000 to 300,000 distinct CDR3 sequences, over 4.5% of them seen just once. The sample holds many counts of this clonotype. Unmatched junction bases numbered 2, after V lost 3 bases and J lost 5 bases. The germline gives CDR1 MGHRA, CDR2 YSYEKL. The CDR3 is 15 amino acids. Sequenced here: CD4+ T cells sorted from PBMCs, sampled on the day of the yellow fever booster vaccination. The clonotype was recovered from a young man who received the YFV17D yellow fever vaccine. The chain combines TRBV4-1 with TRBJ2-5, with TRBD2 matching over 14 bases. CDR3 protein: CASSQGLAGEETQYF. CDR3 in DNA: TGCGCCAGCAGCCAGGGACTAGCGGGGGAGGAGACCCAGTACTTC.